The clone carrying this TCR beta chain was picked up a small number of times. This sample was included in a study of blood T cell repertoires in COVID-19. CDR1 is SGHAT, CDR2 FQNNGV, per germline. This CDR3 comprises 16 residues. The ends lost 2 bases at V and 1 base at J; junction bases unmatched: 2. Some clones are missing from TCRdb's copy, which holds only in-frame ones; the method was immunoSEQ multiplex PCR. The repertoire holds 97,000 or so clones, around 90% seen once, with 3% in the top ten. This TCR derives from a man aged 50 or older with active or convalescent COVID-19. This chain joins TRBV11-2 and TRBJ2-1, with 10 positions matching TRBD2. The source material was peripheral blood. CDR3 nucleotides: TGTGCCAGCAGCTTAATAGCGGGGGGTTCCTACAATGAGCAGTTCTTC. This encodes CASSLIAGGSYNEQFF.